The sequence of this TCR beta chain was determined in a study of OX40 agonist ivuxolimab in advanced cancers. In the study overall: Patients in the trial were receiving intravenous ivuxolimab every 2 weeks, at doses of 0.01 to 10 mg/kg.

Libraries were prepared by immunoSEQ multiplex PCR; TCRdb keeps only in-frame clonotypes and omits some of them. The data show some 55,000 clones, 70% to 80% seen once. The source was CD4+ or CD8+ T cells sorted from blood, collected in a trial of the OX40 agonist ivuxolimab. The sequence was collected from an adult with an advanced solid tumor such as melanoma, head and neck, liver or kidney cancer.

The CDR3 loop is CASSLKVNTEAFF. CDR3 nucleotides: TGTGCCAGCAGCTTAAAAGTTAACACTGAAGCTTTCTTT. The J gene is TRBJ1-1, the V gene TRBV7-8; no firm D call. With 2 bases removed from V and 2 bases from J, the gap between germline ends came to 6 bases. The CDR3 is made up of 13 amino acids. Germline V gives CDR1 SGHVS, CDR2 FQNEAQ.